This T cell receptor (beta chain) stems from a study of blood T cell repertoires in COVID-19. About the research overall: T cells, B-cell-depleted T cells, or PBMCs provided the cDNA or gDNA that served as material.

Original methodology: How many nucleated cells were present was estimated from reference gene primer amplification. Profiling relied on immunoSEQ multiplex PCR, and the TCRdb table lists in-frame clones only, not all of them. D and trimming come from the DNA, and the V and J calls and clone size come from that table. The table lists roughly 200,000 clones, about nine tenths of them singletons, with about 2.4% in the top ten. Individuals aged about 18 to 90 years were recruited from 24 US areas. The recovered donors of Cohort 3 showed two negative PCRs, clearance, or symptom resolution. CDR1 SEHNR and CDR2 FQNEAQ come from the germline V gene (reference sequence). CDR3 size: 17 residues. Unmatched junction bases numbered 8, after V lost 4 bases and J lost 2 bases.

The V call is TRBV7-9, the J call TRBJ2-2; 9 bases fit TRBD2. Source material: PBMCs or T cells enriched from blood (not recorded which). The clonotype was recovered from a woman in her 30s who had recovered from COVID-19. The CDR3 DNA follows: TGTGCCAGCAGCTCGACCGGACTAGCGATAAACACCGGGGAGCTGTTTTTT. It is translated as CASSSTGLAINTGELFF.